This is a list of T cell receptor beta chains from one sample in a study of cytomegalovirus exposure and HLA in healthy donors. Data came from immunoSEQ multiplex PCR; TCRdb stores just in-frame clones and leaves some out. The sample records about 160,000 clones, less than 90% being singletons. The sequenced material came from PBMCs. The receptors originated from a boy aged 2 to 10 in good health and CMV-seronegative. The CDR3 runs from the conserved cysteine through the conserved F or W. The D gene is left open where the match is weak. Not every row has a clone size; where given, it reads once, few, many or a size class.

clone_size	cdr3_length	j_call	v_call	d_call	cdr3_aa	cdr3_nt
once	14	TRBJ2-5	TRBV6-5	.	CASSPRRRQETQYF	TGTGCCAGCAGTCCCCGGCGGCGGCAAGAGACCCAGTACTTC
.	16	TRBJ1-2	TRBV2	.	CASSDAAGEAIYGYTF	TGTGCCAGCAGTGACGCCGCAGGGGAAGCAATCTATGGCTACACCTTC
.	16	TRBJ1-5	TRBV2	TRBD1	CASSELVWQGDQPQHF	TGTGCCAGCAGTGAATTAGTTTGGCAGGGGGATCAGCCCCAGCATTTT
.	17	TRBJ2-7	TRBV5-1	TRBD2	CASSRATGTSELNEQYF	TGCGCCAGCAGCCGAGCGACCGGGACTAGCGAATTGAACGAGCAGTACTTC
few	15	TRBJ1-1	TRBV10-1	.	CASSGGTGWFTEAFF	TGCGCCAGCAGTGGGGGTACAGGGTGGTTCACTGAAGCTTTCTTT
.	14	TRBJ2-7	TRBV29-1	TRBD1	CSASGTGDSYEQYF	TGCAGCGCCTCCGGGACAGGGGACTCCTACGAGCAGTACTTC
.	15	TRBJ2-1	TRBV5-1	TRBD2	CASSLGLAGYNEQFF	TGCGCCAGCAGCTTGGGACTAGCGGGGTACAATGAGCAGTTCTTC
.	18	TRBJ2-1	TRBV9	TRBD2	CASSVSSGRAHSYNEQFF	TGTGCCAGCAGCGTGTCTAGCGGGAGGGCCCACTCCTACAATGAGCAGTTCTTC
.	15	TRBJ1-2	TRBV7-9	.	CASSVRGGPHYGYTF	TGTGCCAGCAGCGTCCGAGGGGGACCCCACTATGGCTACACCTTC
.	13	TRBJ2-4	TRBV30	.	CAGGGAFQNIQYF	TGTGCTGGAGGGGGCGCTTTCCAAAACATTCAGTACTTC
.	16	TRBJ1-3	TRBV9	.	CASSPGDAVSGNTIYF	TGTGCCAGCAGCCCAGGGGACGCCGTCTCTGGAAACACCATATATTTT
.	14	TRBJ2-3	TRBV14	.	CASRYSGITDTQYF	TGTGCCAGCAGATACTCCGGGATCACAGATACGCAGTATTTT
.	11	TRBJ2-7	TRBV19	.	CASTGDHEQYF	TGTGCCAGTACAGGGGACCACGAGCAGTACTTC
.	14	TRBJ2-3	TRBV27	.	CASSSLRSTDTQYF	TGTGCCAGCAGCTCCCTGAGGAGCACAGATACGCAGTATTTT
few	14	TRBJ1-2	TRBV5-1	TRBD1	CASSEGTDVYGYTF	TGCGCCAGCAGCGAAGGGACAGACGTCTATGGCTACACCTTC
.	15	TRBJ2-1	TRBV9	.	CASSVGPGDYNEQFF	TGTGCCAGCAGCGTAGGACCCGGGGACTACAATGAGCAGTTCTTC
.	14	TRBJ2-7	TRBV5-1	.	CASDTRWEVYEQYF	TGCGCCAGCGACACCCGTTGGGAGGTCTACGAGCAGTACTTC
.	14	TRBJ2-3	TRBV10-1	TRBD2	CASSGAGVTDTQYF	TGCGCCAGCAGTGGAGCGGGGGTCACAGATACGCAGTATTTT
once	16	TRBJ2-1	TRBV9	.	CASSGREPSSYNEQFF	TGTGCCAGCAGCGGCCGCGAGCCTAGCTCCTACAATGAGCAGTTCTTC
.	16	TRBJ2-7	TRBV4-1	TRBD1	CASSQLSGTGPYEQYF	TGCGCCAGCAGCCAGTTGTCCGGGACAGGGCCTTACGAGCAGTACTTC
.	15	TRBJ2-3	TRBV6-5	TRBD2	CASSRLAGGPDTQYF	TGTGCCAGCAGTCGACTAGCGGGAGGGCCAGATACGCAGTATTTT
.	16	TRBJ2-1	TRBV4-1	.	CASSQEIDGQNNEQFF	TGCGCCAGCAGCCAAGAAATTGATGGACAGAACAATGAGCAGTTCTTC
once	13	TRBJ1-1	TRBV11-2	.	CASSLSTGTEAFF	TGTGCCAGCAGCTTATCGACGGGCACTGAAGCTTTCTTT
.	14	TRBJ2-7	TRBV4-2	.	CASSHFYGSYEQYF	TGTGCCAGCAGCCATTTTTACGGGTCTTACGAGCAGTACTTC
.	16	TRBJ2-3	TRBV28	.	CASSLTGSRITDTQYF	TGTGCCAGCAGCCTGACCGGGAGTAGAATAACGGATACGCAGTATTTT
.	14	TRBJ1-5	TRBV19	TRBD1	CASSIDRVAQPQHF	TGTGCCAGTAGTATCGACAGGGTCGCTCAGCCCCAGCATTTT
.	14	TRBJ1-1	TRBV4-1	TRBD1	CASSLATGDPEAFF	TGCGCCAGCAGCCTAGCGACAGGGGACCCTGAAGCTTTCTTT
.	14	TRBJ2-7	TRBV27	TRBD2	CASSVLANAGEQYF	TGTGCCAGCAGTGTACTAGCGAACGCGGGGGAGCAGTACTTC
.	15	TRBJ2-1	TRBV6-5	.	CASKMGVGDYNEQFF	TGTGCCAGCAAGATGGGAGTAGGAGACTACAATGAGCAGTTCTTC
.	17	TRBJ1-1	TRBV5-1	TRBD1	CASSYQGQSPAPTEAFF	TGCGCCAGCAGCTACCAGGGACAGAGCCCAGCCCCCACTGAAGCTTTCTTT
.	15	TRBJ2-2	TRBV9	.	CASSSTGSGTGELFF	TGTGCCAGCAGCTCTACAGGGTCGGGGACCGGGGAGCTGTTTTTT
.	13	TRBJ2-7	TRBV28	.	CASSLAEPDEQYF	TGTGCCAGCAGCTTGGCGGAGCCTGACGAGCAGTACTTC
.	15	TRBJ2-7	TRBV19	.	CASSIWVERAYEQYF	TGTGCCAGTAGTATTTGGGTAGAACGGGCCTACGAGCAGTACTTC
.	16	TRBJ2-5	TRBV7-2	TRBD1	CASSFPAGGWGETQYF	TGTGCCAGCAGCTTCCCGGCAGGGGGTTGGGGAGAGACCCAGTACTTC
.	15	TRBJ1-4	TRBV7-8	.	CASKIQPNTNEKLFF	TGTGCCAGCAAGATACAGCCGAATACTAATGAAAAACTGTTTTTT
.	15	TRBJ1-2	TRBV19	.	CASSIGTDPNYGYTF	TGTGCCAGTAGTATAGGAACAGACCCTAACTATGGCTACACCTTC
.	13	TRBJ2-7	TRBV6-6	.	CASSPSPSYEQYF	TGTGCCAGCAGTCCGAGCCCGTCCTACGAGCAGTACTTC
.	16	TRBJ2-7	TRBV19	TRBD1	CASSILPGQASYEQYF	TGTGCCAGTAGTATCCTCCCGGGACAGGCATCTTACGAGCAGTACTTC
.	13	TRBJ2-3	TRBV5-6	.	CASYDTYTDTQYF	TGTGCCAGCTATGACACATACACAGATACGCAGTATTTT
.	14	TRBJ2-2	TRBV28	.	CASSLQGRTGELFF	TGTGCCAGCAGTTTACAGGGTCGGACCGGGGAGCTGTTTTTT
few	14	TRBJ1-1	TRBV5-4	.	CASSLEGYGTEAFF	TGTGCCAGCAGCTTGGAAGGTTACGGGACTGAAGCTTTCTTT
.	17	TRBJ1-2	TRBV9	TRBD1	CASSPRSPDRGDYGYTF	TGTGCCAGCAGCCCACGATCTCCTGACAGGGGCGACTATGGCTACACCTTC
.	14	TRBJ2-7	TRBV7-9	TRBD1	CASSSGQGANEQYF	TGTGCCAGCAGCTCCGGACAGGGGGCAAACGAGCAGTACTTC
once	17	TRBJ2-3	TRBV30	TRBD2	CAWEHPIPGLSTDTQYF	TGTGCCTGGGAGCACCCAATCCCGGGACTATCCACAGATACGCAGTATTTT